The 3 T cell receptor beta chains below all came from one sample that was sequenced in a study of blood T cell repertoires in COVID-19. Profiled with immunoSEQ multiplex PCR; TCRdb holds only in-frame clones, not every one. The profile shows around 380,000 clones, approximately 80% of them singletons. Sequencing was performed on peripheral blood. The receptors derive from a human donor with acute or convalescent COVID-19. The donor label of this sample is uncertain.

This chain uses TRBV9 with TRBJ2-2; TRBD1 matches at 9 bases. Germline assignment: CDR1 SGDLS and CDR2 YYNGEE. The trim removed 4 bases at V and 6 bases at J, leaving 10 bases unmatched. The CDR3 sequence is 16 residues long. The CDR3 spells CASSPRGDRVAGELFF. CDR3 nucleotides: TGTGCCAGCAGCCCTAGAGGGGACAGGGTAGCCGGGGAGCTGTTTTTT.

The chain recombines TRBV27 with TRBJ1-5; tentative D call: TRBD1 (6 bases). V was pared by 4 bases and J by 4 bases, with 14 bases between. The CDR3 is made up of 15 amino acids. Looked up from germline, CDR1 is MNHEY and CDR2 is SMNVEV (reference sequence). CDR3: CASSSWGQANQPQHF. The CDR3 coding sequence is TGTGCCAGCAGTTCCTGGGGACAAGCAAATCAGCCCCAGCATTTT.

This clone was found once. The chain recombines TRBV5-6 with TRBJ1-4; 8 bases line up with TRBD1. This CDR3 is 13 amino acids long. Looked up from germline, CDR1 is SGHDT and CDR2 is YYEEEE. V lost 2 bases to trimming and J lost 8 bases; unmatched junction nucleotides: 2. CDR3 region: CASSLDRGEKLFF. For the CDR3, the DNA is TGTGCCAGCAGCTTAGACAGGGGCGAAAAACTGTTTTTT.